This T cell receptor beta chain was found in a study of blood T cells in healthy people across ages. Study-wide points: Compared with aged donors, long-lived donors showed fewer expanded clones, suggesting selection.

V was shortened by 6 bases and J by 4 bases, with 15 bases between the two germline ends. The CDR3 is made up of 13 amino acids. The germline gives CDR1 DFQATT, CDR2 SNEGSKA (reference sequence). In this sample, this clonotype turned up a few times. What it binds is unknown. A sample-barcoded 5' primer and a J-beta primer mix were used in a second PCR of roughly 6 to 11 cycles. TCRdb reanalysed the 5' RACE reads using MiXCR and keeps one entry per CDR3 protein. This repertoire shows more than 650,000 distinct CDR3 sequences, about 48% found once; its top ten account for about two fifths. The sample was blood. The sequence came from a man older than 75 in good health. The chain couples TRBV20-1 to TRBJ1-2, with TRBD1 as a possible D gene (5 bases). CDR3 sequence reads: CSALMLGVYGYTF. As DNA, the CDR3 is TGCAGTGCCCTGATGCTGGGGGTCTATGGCTACACCTTC.